This TCR beta chain derives from a study of graft-versus-host responses after intestinal transplantation. Study-level background: Recipients were all induced with anti-thymocyte globulin, then given tacrolimus and steroids for approximately 3 years. Study-level points and caveats: Some GvH clones appeared in ileal mucosa or blood before recipient bone marrow.

TCRdb keeps only in-frame clones here, not all; method: immunoSEQ multiplex PCR. Found here are over 85,000 clones, roughly 93% of them singletons; the top ten hold 0.5% to 0.6%. On this clone: Its antigen is not identified.

The germline V gene encodes CDR1 SGHAT and CDR2 FQNNGV. CDR3 length equals 12 residues. V gave up 5 bases and J gave up 3 bases, with 4 bases separating them. The starting material was unstimulated CD8+ T cells sorted from spleen or lymph node cells, obtained before intestinal transplant. This chain uses TRBV11-2 with TRBJ2-2; unclear D gene. The clonotype originates from a human donor who received an intestinal transplant. The chain's CDR3 is CASSRDTGELFF. CDR3 coding DNA: TGTGCCAGCAGCCGGGACACCGGGGAGCTGTTTTTT.